These 5 T cell receptor beta chains share one sample of origin, sequenced in a study of regulatory T cells in long-lasting Graves disease. Arm-PCR with iRepertoire HTBI primers amplified the CDR3 regions for these TCR beta libraries. TCRdb called the multiplex PCR reads again in MiXCR, with one record for every CDR3 protein. The sample lists nearly 350,000 distinct CDR3 sequences; around 20% were seen once. Time point meaning: persistent/refractory GD, antithyroid drugs over 5 years with positive TRAb. PBMC RNA was the source of the TCR library. Sequenced material: peripheral blood mononuclear cells (PBMCs), taken when the disease was refractory, from a patient treated with antithyroid drugs. The receptors stem from a female donor with Graves disease.

This clonotype was counted ten times or more. This chain links TRBV6-1 with TRBJ1-5; D remains ambiguous. The CDR3 covers 13 residues. With 8 bases removed from V and 7 bases from J, the gap between germline ends came to 15 bases. Germline V gene sequence: CDR1 MNHNS, CDR2 SASEGT. The CDR3 DNA sequence: TGTGCCAGCCTGAACAGACGGGAACAGCCCCAGCATTTT. Its protein product is CASLNRREQPQHF.

This clonotype showed up many times. The chain joins TRBV12-3 or TRBV12-4 to TRBJ1-1; the D gene is possibly TRBD1 (6 bases). The CDR3 contains 15 residues. V was shortened by 6 bases and J by 0 bases, with 14 bases between the two germline ends. The CDR3 coding sequence is TGTGCCAGCAGCCGTCCTACAGGGATGAACACTGAAGCTTTCTTT. It translates to CASSRPTGMNTEAFF.

This clonotype was counted ten times or more. Relative to the germline gene, one junction end is altered; a read error may explain this. This chain joins TRBV12-3 or TRBV12-4 and TRBJ1-1; D is unresolved. CDR3 size: 12 residues. The CDR3 loop reads CTSRPGNTEAFF. In nucleotides, the CDR3 is TGTACCAGCAGGCCAGGGAACACTGAAGCTTTCTTT.

This clonotype has just a few counts. The J gene is TRBJ2-7, the V gene TRBV6-1, with D perhaps TRBD1 (6 bases). The V gene's germline CDR1 is MNHNS and CDR2 SASEGT. Trimming left V 11 bases short and J 2 bases short, with 13 bases between. There are 12 residues in the CDR3. CDR3 in amino acids: CAQGYGTYEQYF. CDR3 bases: TGTGCCCAGGGGTACGGTACCTACGAGCAGTACTTC.

This clonotype was observed at least ten times. The chain employs TRBV6-1 and TRBJ2-6, with no clear D. There are 13 residues in the CDR3. Per the germline V gene, CDR1 is MNHNS and CDR2 is SASEGT. V dropped 6 bases and J dropped 3 bases, with 6 bases sitting between them. This CDR3 is CASRKVGANVLTF. CDR3 DNA: TGTGCCAGCAGAAAGGTTGGGGCCAACGTCCTGACTTTC.